The 19 T cell receptor beta chains presented below share a single source sample, sequenced in a study of cytomegalovirus exposure and HLA in healthy donors. The PCR was carried out with 60 Vbeta primers and 13 Jbeta primers. Generated by immunoSEQ multiplex PCR, the TCRdb table keeps only in-frame clones and is missing some. The sample contains a few hundred thousand clones, roughly 80% of which appear only once. The specimen sequenced was PBMCs. The receptor set was obtained from a man aged 30 to 45 in good health and CMV-seronegative.

This chain connects TRBV6-5 to TRBJ1-1; D unresolved. V lost 0 bases, J lost 4 bases, and 6 bases lay in between. The CDR3 loop spans 13 amino acids. CDR1 and CDR2 from the germline V gene are MNHEY and SVGAGI. CDR3 sequence: CASSYSAGTEAFF. In nucleotides, the CDR3 is TGTGCCAGCAGTTACTCGGCGGGCACTGAAGCTTTCTTT.

V usage is TRBV19 and J usage is TRBJ2-7; 10 bases fit TRBD1. J was trimmed by 7 bases and V by 3 bases; bases with no gene match: 9. CDR1 and CDR2 from the germline V gene are LNHDA and SQIVND (reference sequence). The CDR3 length is 15 residues. CDR3 sequence: CASSMSGTGEREQYF. The CDR3 region has the DNA TGTGCCAGTAGTATGAGCGGGACAGGGGAGCGGGAGCAGTACTTC.

The genes are TRBV7-3 and TRBJ2-3; TRBD1 matches at 8 bases. This CDR3 is 15 amino acids long. Germline CDR1 and CDR2: SGHTA and FQGTGA. Trimming at V came to 2 bases and at J to 2 bases, leaving 3 bases not matched to a gene. This CDR3 is CASSLATGDTDTQYF. In DNA, the CDR3 is TGTGCCAGCAGCTTAGCGACAGGGGACACAGATACGCAGTATTTT.

A remark on this clone: The same CDR3 arises from other DNA sequences in this sample as well. The chain joins TRBV9 to TRBJ2-2; 7 positions match TRBD1. The CDR3 has 14 residues. Trimming removed 0 bases from V and 5 bases from J; junction bases left unmatched: 1. Germline loops: CDR1 SGDLS, CDR2 YYNGEE. The CDR3 spells CASSVGQGTGELFF. The CDR3 DNA follows: TGTGCCAGCAGCGTAGGACAGGGAACCGGGGAGCTGTTTTTT. The whole variable domain, filled in from reference TRBV9 and TRBJ2-2, reads DSGVTQTPKHLITATGQRVTLRCSPRSGDLSVYWYQQSLDQGLQFLIQYYNGEERAKGNILERFSAQQFPDLHSELNLSSLELGDSALYFCASSVGQGTGELFFGEGSRLTVL.

For this clone: The same CDR3 arises from other DNA sequences in this sample as well. The J gene is TRBJ2-3, the V gene TRBV9; D is perhaps TRBD1 (7 bases). V gave up 0 bases and J gave up 6 bases, with 11 bases separating them. CDR3 length: 14 residues. The germline V gene has CDR1 SGDLS and CDR2 YYNGEE. CDR3 sequence: CASSVEGAGDTQYF. The CDR3 coding sequence is TGTGCCAGCAGCGTAGAGGGGGCGGGGGATACGCAGTATTTT.

This clone was seen only once. At one of its ends the junction is not consistent with the germline gene, which may arise from a read error. The rearrangement links TRBV5-4 to TRBJ2-6; 9 nucleotides match TRBD1. Germline V gene data show CDR1 as SGHNT and CDR2 as YYREEE (reference sequence). The CDR3 runs 16 residues. This chain's CDR3 is CASSSHRGPGASVLTF. The CDR3 bases are TGTGCCAGCAGTTCTCACAGGGGGCCTGGGGCCAGCGTCCTGACTTTC.

This clone was observed once. The chain couples TRBV11-3 to TRBJ2-7, with 8 bases that match TRBD2. The CDR3 consists of 13 residues. Trimming cost V 5 bases and J 9 bases; bases outside gene matches: 9. The germline gives CDR1 SGHNT, CDR2 YENEEA. CDR3: CASSPGPREGQYF. The DNA for the CDR3 is TGTGCCAGCAGCCCTGGGCCTCGGGAGGGGCAGTACTTC.

V usage is TRBV6-6 and J usage is TRBJ1-1; 7 bases are shared with TRBD1. V trimming: 2 bases; J trimming: 4 bases; junction bases outside the gene matches: 7. The germline gives CDR1 MNHNY, CDR2 SVGAGI (reference sequence). The CDR3 runs to 15 residues. CDR3 loop: CASSYTGQVSTEAFF. The CDR3 DNA reads TGTGCCAGCAGTTACACAGGACAGGTAAGCACTGAAGCTTTCTTT.

The chain is built from TRBV5-4 and TRBJ2-2, with TRBD2 identical over 8 bases. Germline V lookup: CDR1 SGHNT, CDR2 YYREEE (reference sequence). V lost 4 bases to trimming and J lost 7 bases; unmatched junction nucleotides: 15. The CDR3 extends over 17 amino acids. The CDR3 loop reads CASSIPSGGRQGGELFF. The CDR3 nucleotides read TGTGCCAGCAGCATCCCGAGCGGGGGCCGGCAGGGCGGGGAGCTGTTTTTT. The full variable domain, its missing parts supplied by reference TRBV5-4 and TRBJ2-2, is ETGVTQSPTHLIKTRGQQVTLRCSSQSGHNTVSWYQQALGQGPQFIFQYYREEENGRGNFPPRFSGLQFPNYSSELNVNALELDDSALYLCASSIPSGGRQGGELFFGEGSRLTVL.

The CDR3 region has the DNA TGTGCCAGCAGTTTGTACTCCTACAATGAGCAGTTCTTC. Its protein is CASSLYSYNEQFF. The chain combines TRBV28 with TRBJ2-1; D gene uncertain. V lost 3 bases to trimming and J lost 0 bases, with 3 bases between them. This CDR3 contains 13 residues. Germline values: CDR1 MDHEN, CDR2 SYDVKM.

The chain couples TRBV6-1 to TRBJ1-4; 9 nucleotides agree with TRBD1. With V trimmed by 4 bases and J by 0 bases, 6 bases remained unmatched. Germline V gives CDR1 MNHNS, CDR2 SASEGT. The CDR3 sequence is 17 residues long. The CDR3 bases are TGTGCCAGCAGTGGAGGGACAGGGAGGACAACTAATGAAAAACTGTTTTTT. Its protein is CASSGGTGRTTNEKLFF.

The rearrangement links TRBV4-3 to TRBJ1-1; 8 bases are a match to TRBD1. This CDR3 region has 15 residues. The germline CDR1 and CDR2 sequences are LGHNA and YSLEER. V gave up 1 base and J gave up 3 bases; unmatched junction bases: 4. CDR3 nucleotide sequence: TGCGCCAGCAGCCAAGGACAGGGGATATACACTGAAGCTTTCTTT. The encoded protein is CASSQGQGIYTEAFF.

This rearrangement joins TRBV6-1 to TRBJ2-5, with TRBD2 matching over 13 bases. The germline V gene has CDR1 MNHNS and CDR2 SASEGT. This CDR3 spans 20 amino acids. V lost 4 bases and J lost 1; bases outside the gene matches: 15. The CDR3 reads CASSAQAGLAGSFGQETQYF. The CDR3, as DNA: TGTGCCAGCAGTGCCCAAGCGGGACTAGCGGGGAGCTTTGGCCAAGAGACCCAGTACTTC.

V gene TRBV6-6 combines with J gene TRBJ2-5; 7 positions match TRBD2. The germline CDR1 and CDR2 sequences are MNHNY and SVGAGI (reference sequence). This CDR3 is built from 13 residues. The trim removed 6 bases at V and 4 bases at J, leaving 5 bases unmatched. DNA of the CDR3: TGTGCCAGCAGCTTTACGGGGGGAGAGACCCAGTACTTC. As protein: CASSFTGGETQYF.

This chain links TRBV19 with TRBJ1-1; D is possibly TRBD1 (6 bases). V lost 7 bases, J lost 1 base, and 13 bases lay in between. The length of the CDR3 is 14 residues. Per the germline V gene, CDR1 is LNHDA and CDR2 is SQIVND (reference sequence). The CDR3 protein is CASTQGRWNTEAFF. CDR3 bases: TGTGCCAGTACACAGGGAAGGTGGAACACTGAAGCTTTCTTT.

The chain links TRBV7-9 to TRBJ2-2, with 10 bases lining up with TRBD1. Germline V gene lookup returns CDR1 SEHNR and CDR2 FQNEAQ (reference sequence). V shed 0 bases, J shed 6 bases, and the junction held 4 bases outside the gene matches. This CDR3 comprises 16 residues. The CDR3 region is CASSLAGTGAPGELFF. CDR3 bases: TGTGCCAGCAGCTTAGCCGGGACAGGGGCCCCCGGGGAGCTGTTTTTT. The whole variable domain, filled in from reference TRBV7-9 and TRBJ2-2, reads DTGVSQNPRHKITKRGQNVTFRCDPISEHNRLYWYRQTLGQGPEFLTYFQNEAQLEKSRLLSDRFSAERPKGSFSTLEIQRTEQGDSAMYLCASSLAGTGAPGELFFGEGSRLTVL.

The chain recombines TRBV14 with TRBJ2-1; 7 bases line up with TRBD2. The CDR3 has 14 residues. The junction had 4 bases not matched to a gene; V was cut back by 1 base and J by 7 bases. Germline CDR1 reads SGHDN; CDR2 reads FVKESK. The CDR3 region is CASSQGGRGNEQFF. The CDR3 DNA follows: TGTGCCAGCAGCCAAGGAGGGCGGGGGAATGAGCAGTTCTTC.

V usage is TRBV13 and J usage is TRBJ1-1; D is possibly TRBD1 (5 bases). V gave up 3 bases and J gave up 2 bases, with 10 bases separating them. This CDR3 contains 14 residues. The V gene's germline CDR1 is PRHDT and CDR2 FYEKMQ (reference sequence). The CDR3, as DNA: TGTGCCAGCAGCTTTGGGGCGGCCAACACTGAAGCTTTCTTT. Translated: CASSFGAANTEAFF. The entire variable domain, with the rest obtained from reference TRBV13 and TRBJ1-1, is as follows: AAGVIQSPRHLIKEKRETATLKCYPIPRHDTVYWYQQGPGQDPQFLISFYEKMQSDKGSIPDRFSAQQFSDYHSELNMSSLELGDSALYFCASSFGAANTEAFFGQGTRLTVV.

This clone has just one count. The rearrangement uses TRBV9 and TRBJ2-1; D might be TRBD2 (6 bases). Germline lookup yields CDR1 SGDLS and CDR2 YYNGEE. The CDR3 extends over 15 amino acids. Trimming stripped 0 bases from V and 5 bases from J, with 12 bases between. The CDR3 region is CASSVGWRGHNEQFF. The CDR3, as DNA: TGTGCCAGCAGCGTAGGATGGCGGGGACACAATGAGCAGTTCTTC.